The entry below gives a single T cell receptor beta chain sequence along with its context. The sequenced target, TCR beta, came from blood CD8+ and CD4+ T cells. This CDR3 has 14 amino acids. Trimming pared 0 bases from V and 5 bases from J, leaving 10 bases between. The germline V gene encodes CDR1 LNHNV and CDR2 YYDKDF (reference sequence). RNA, at roughly 0.5 to 1 ug, was reverse transcribed with random hexamers. One entry per CDR3 protein results from TCRdb running MiXCR on the immunoSEQ multiplex PCR reads. The table shows around 150,000 distinct CDR3 sequences, with approximately 94% occurring only once. The data stem from a study of CD8 T cells in Susac syndrome.

The sample taken for sequencing was CD4+ T cells from PBMCs. The receptor was isolated from a human donor with Susac syndrome. V is TRBV15 and J is TRBJ1-2, with D perhaps matching TRBD1 (5 bases). The CDR3 DNA follows: TGTGCCACCAGCAGAGATCAGGGCCGGTATGGCTACACCTTC. This codes for CATSRDQGRYGYTF.